Presented here are 2 T cell receptor beta chains from one specimen sequenced in a study of blood T cell repertoires in COVID-19. Some clones are missing from TCRdb's copy, which holds only in-frame ones; the method was immunoSEQ multiplex PCR. The table lists a few hundred thousand clones, about 92% of them singletons, with 0.6% in the top ten. Sequenced sample: PBMCs or T cells enriched from blood (not recorded which). The source of these receptors is a man aged 18 to 30 who had recovered from COVID-19.

J is TRBJ1-2 and V is TRBV2, with unresolved D. CDR3 length equals 13 residues. Per the germline V gene, CDR1 is SNHLY and CDR2 is FYNNEI. Trimming took off 1 base at V and 4 bases at J, with 7 bases between the two ends. Here the CDR3 DNA reads TGTGCCAGCAGTGAAGACTGGGCCTATGGCTACACCTTC. Protein sequence: CASSEDWAYGYTF.

This clone was found once. The gene calls are TRBV6-1 and TRBJ2-7; D may be TRBD1 (5 bases). The CDR3 has 14 amino acids. V dropped 0 bases and J dropped 5 bases, with 11 bases sitting between them. Per the germline V gene, CDR1 is MNHNS and CDR2 is SASEGT. The CDR3 coding sequence is TGTGCCAGCAGTGAAGCTCCGCCCAGGGACGAGCAGTACTTC. It codes for CASSEAPPRDEQYF.